This TCR beta chain is from a study of graft-versus-host responses after intestinal transplantation. Study context: All of the recipients had induction that used anti-thymocyte globulin, then tacrolimus and steroids for approximately 3 years.

Comments on this clone: Its antigen is as yet unknown.

Germline CDR1 SGHNT, CDR2 YYREEE (reference sequence). This CDR3 spans 12 amino acids. The V end was cut by 0 bases, the J end by 10 bases, with 8 bases between. TCRdb's table, derived via immunoSEQ multiplex PCR, lists solely in-frame clones and lacks some. The sample holds 85,000 to 95,000 clones, 85% to 95% seen once. The study's findings and limits: Investigators detected GvH clones in recipient marrow, with some emerging earlier in ileum or blood. With peak circulating GvH clone levels came an association with early post-transplant HvG declines.

The sequence was obtained from a human donor who received an intestinal transplant. The V and J genes are TRBV5-4 and TRBJ2-1, with no clear D. The source was unstimulated CD8+ T cells sorted from spleen or lymph node cells, collected before intestinal transplant. The DNA for the CDR3 is TGTGCCAGCAGCTTGGTCGCCGAGGAGCAGTTCTTC. Encoded protein: CASSLVAEEQFF.